This TCR beta chain came from a study of T cells after yellow fever vaccination. Regarding the study as a whole: Subsequent to the booster, the majority of primary-vaccination clones reappeared (around 96% CD4, approximately 85% CD8). A weaker but faster secondary response was observed, peaking on day 5 versus 15.

For TCR, cDNA came from 5'RACE template switching, which added a universal primer site and UMIs. TCRdb re-derived calls from the 5' RACE reads in MiXCR, one entry per CDR3 protein. The data show under 300,000 distinct CDR3 sequences, approximately 6.3% seen once. Trimming took off 0 bases at V and 3 bases at J, with 9 bases between the two ends. Germline V gene lookup returns CDR1 SGHTA and CDR2 FQGNSA. There are 15 residues in the CDR3. This clonotype was counted only a few times. Its antigen is still unknown. The chain has TRBV7-2 and TRBJ1-5, with D possibly matching TRBD1 (5 bases). The receptor's source is a young man who received the YFV17D yellow fever vaccine. The source was CD4+ T cells sorted from PBMCs, collected on the day of the yellow fever booster vaccination. The CDR3 DNA sequence: TGTGCCAGCAGCTTAGCTAGGGACTACAATCAGCCCCAGCATTTT. It yields the protein CASSLARDYNQPQHF.